A selection of T cell receptor beta chains follows, all from one sample in a study of T-cell reconstitution after alpha-beta-depleted transplantation in children. Via MiXCR, TCRdb re-called the PCR reads, giving one row per CDR3 protein. The data contain about 870,000 distinct CDR3 sequences, about 16% of them singletons. This specimen was PBMCs, mostly from graft donor cells, taken 360 days after TCRalphabeta/CD19-depleted stem cell transplant. The origin of the receptors is a male patient aged 10-17 years who had a stem cell transplant for acute lymphoblastic leukemia, so the T cells may come from the graft donor. Each CDR3 is given with its conserved first and last residue. The D gene is left open where the match is weak. Size values are once, few and many counts, or a class for expanded clones, and some rows have none.

abundance,v_gene,d_gene,j_gene,CDR3aa,CDR3nt
.,TRBV7-6,.,TRBJ1-3,CASRIPIETGLRNTIYF,TGTGCCAGCAGGATACCTATAGAGACAGGACTACGAAACACCATATATTTT
few,TRBV4-1,.,TRBJ2-3,CASSQLRTARIRYF,TGCGCCAGCAGCCAGTTACGGACAGCCAGGATACGGTATTTT
few,TRBV5-1,TRBD1,TRBJ1-3,CASSFSDRAGNTIYF,TGCGCCAGCAGCTTTTCAGACAGGGCTGGAAACACCATATATTTT
few,TRBV29-1,.,TRBJ2-7,CSVELDSYEQYF,TGCAGCGTTGAGTTGGACAGCTACGAGCAGTACTTC
.,TRBV12-3/TRBV12-4,TRBD1,TRBJ1-2,CASAEDRGLGYGYTF,TGTGCCAGCGCCGAAGACAGGGGGCTGGGCTATGGCTACACCTTC
many,TRBV29-1,.,TRBJ1-1,CSVPRGSTNTEAFF,TGCAGCGTTCCCCGCGGGAGCACGAACACTGAAGCTTTCTTT
few,TRBV21-1,.,TRBJ1-1,CASSNPLGSCNTEAFF,TGTGCCAGCAGCAACCCCCTGGGGTCTTGTAACACTGAAGCTTTCTTT
.,TRBV7-8,TRBD1,TRBJ2-2,CASSPDRVNTGELFF,TGTGCCAGCAGCCCGGACAGGGTTAACACCGGGGAGCTGTTTTTT
many,TRBV4-1,.,TRBJ2-7,CASSQGIQGSYEQYF,TGCGCCAGCAGCCAAGGGATTCAGGGCTCCTACGAGCAGTACTTC
.,TRBV19,TRBD2,TRBJ2-1,CASSMASGRAYEQFF,TGTGCCAGTAGTATGGCTAGCGGGAGGGCCTATGAGCAGTTCTTC
.,TRBV30,.,TRBJ1-3,CACAGTYGNTIYF,TGTGCCTGCGCCGGGACATATGGAAACACCATATATTTT
few,TRBV12-3/TRBV12-4,.,TRBJ1-2,CASSFGHSNYGYTF,TGTGCCAGCAGTTTCGGACATTCTAACTATGGCTACACCTTC
.,TRBV2,TRBD2,TRBJ2-3,CASTQTSLATDTQYF,TGTGCCAGCACCCAAACGTCACTAGCGACAGATACGCAGTATTTT
.,TRBV7-3,.,TRBJ2-7,CASSLNTGDYEQYF,TGTGCCAGCAGCTTGAACACGGGGGACTACGAGCAGTACTTC
.,TRBV19,TRBD2,TRBJ2-7,CASSSRTSLAYEQYF,TGTGCCAGTAGTTCCCGGACTAGTCTGGCCTACGAGCAGTACTTC
few,TRBV5-1,.,TRBJ2-2,CASRTKTGELFF,TGCGCCAGCAGGACGAAAACCGGGGAGCTGTTTTTT
few,TRBV4-2,.,TRBJ2-2,CASSQDMGMAGELFF,TGTGCCAGCAGCCAAGATATGGGGATGGCCGGGGAGCTGTTTTTT
.,TRBV5-4,TRBD2,TRBJ2-1,CASSLPGGEQFF,TGTGCCAGCAGCTTGCCGGGAGGGGAGCAGTTCTTC
.,TRBV6-5,.,TRBJ2-4,CASIRGNIQYF,TGTGCCAGCATAAGGGGAAACATTCAGTACTTC
.,TRBV7-6,TRBD2,TRBJ2-4,CASSLDGLAAIQYF,TGTGCCAGCAGCTTAGATGGACTAGCGGCAATTCAGTACTTC
.,TRBV29-1,TRBD2,TRBJ2-5,CSAAQTPGTSGSDETQYF,TGCAGCGCCGCCCAGACACCCGGGACTAGCGGGAGTGATGAGACCCAGTACTTC
.,TRBV4-1,TRBD2,TRBJ2-7,CASSQVGLAQYF,TGCGCCAGCAGCCAAGTAGGACTAGCCCAGTACTTC
few,TRBV5-1,.,TRBJ2-7,CASSLTSDYEQYF,TGCGCCAGCAGCTTGACTAGTGATTACGAGCAGTACTTC
many,TRBV5-6,.,TRBJ1-5,CASSGASNQPQHF,TGTGCCAGCAGCGGCGCTAGCAATCAGCCCCAGCATTTT
.,TRBV7-9,.,TRBJ2-7,CASSSRGRLGWSEQYF,TGTGCCAGCAGCTCCCGGGGGAGACTAGGATGGTCCGAGCAGTACTTC
few,TRBV4-2,.,TRBJ1-2,CASSQAGVAYGYTF,TGTGCCAGCAGCCAAGCGGGTGTGGCGTATGGCTACACCTTC
.,TRBV5-1,.,TRBJ1-1,CASSLAIVGGRNTEAFF,TGCGCCAGCAGCTTGGCCATCGTTGGAGGGAGGAACACTGAAGCTTTCTTT
many,TRBV27,TRBD2,TRBJ2-1,CASSYGTNNEQFF,TGTGCCAGCAGTTATGGGACTAACAATGAGCAGTTCTTC
.,TRBV5-1,.,TRBJ2-3,CASSMGDGTDTQYF,TGCGCCAGCAGCATGGGCGATGGCACAGATACGCAGTATTTT
.,TRBV4-3,.,TRBJ2-7,CASSQYLAFEQYF,TGCGCCAGCAGCCAATACCTAGCGTTCGAGCAGTACTTC
few,TRBV12-3/TRBV12-4,TRBD1,TRBJ1-1,CASSLAGTGDREAFF,TGTGCCAGCAGTTTAGCTGGGACAGGGGATAGAGAAGCTTTCTTT
few,TRBV5-1,TRBD2,TRBJ2-5,CASSHSSSGEETQYF,TGCGCCAGCAGCCATTCCTCTAGCGGTGAGGAGACCCAGTACTTC
.,TRBV10-3,.,TRBJ1-5,CAISQIPSQPQHF,TGTGCCATCAGTCAGATCCCCTCTCAGCCCCAGCATTTT
.,TRBV5-1,.,TRBJ2-7,CASSLGLNREQYF,TGCGCCAGCAGCTTGGGTCTAAATAGAGAGCAGTACTTC
few,TRBV7-2,.,TRBJ2-7,CASSLGSSGQYF,TGTGCCAGCAGCTTAGGGTCCTCCGGGCAGTACTTC
few,TRBV29-1,TRBD1,TRBJ1-2,CSVRGGQGEANYGYTF,TGCAGCGTACGAGGGGGACAGGGGGAAGCTAACTATGGCTACACCTTC
many,TRBV5-1,.,TRBJ2-7,CASSFGGTSYEQYF,TGCGCCAGCAGCTTTGGGGGGACATCCTACGAGCAGTACTTC
few,TRBV9,TRBD2,TRBJ2-3,CASSATSGSQGRDTQYF,TGTGCCAGCAGCGCGACTAGCGGGAGCCAAGGGCGGGATACGCAGTATTTT
few,TRBV5-1,.,TRBJ2-3,CASSLEMWSTDTQYF,TGCGCCAGCAGCTTGGAAATGTGGTCCACAGATACGCAGTATTTT
many,TRBV7-2,.,TRBJ1-2,CASSFNTYANYGYTF,TGTGCCAGCAGCTTCAACACCTACGCTAACTATGGCTACACCTTC
.,TRBV2,TRBD2,TRBJ2-3,CASSAGGSRTDTQYF,TGTGCCAGCAGTGCCGGCGGGAGTCGAACAGATACGCAGTATTTT